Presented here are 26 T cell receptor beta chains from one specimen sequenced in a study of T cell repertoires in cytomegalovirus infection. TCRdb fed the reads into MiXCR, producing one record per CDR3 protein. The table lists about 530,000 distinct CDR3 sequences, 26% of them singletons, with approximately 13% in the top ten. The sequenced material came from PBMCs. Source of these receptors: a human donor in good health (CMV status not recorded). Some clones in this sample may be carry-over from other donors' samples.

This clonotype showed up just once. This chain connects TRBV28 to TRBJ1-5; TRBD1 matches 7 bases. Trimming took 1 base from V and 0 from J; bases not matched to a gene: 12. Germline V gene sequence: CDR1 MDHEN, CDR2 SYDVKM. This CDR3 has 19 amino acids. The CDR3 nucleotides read TGTGCCAGCAGTTTATTCCCTCCCGACAGGGTAAATAGCAATCAGCCCCAGCATTTT. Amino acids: CASSLFPPDRVNSNQPQHF. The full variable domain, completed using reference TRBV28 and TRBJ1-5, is DVKVTQSSRYLVKRTGEKVFLECVQDMDHENMFWYRQDPGLGLRLIYFSYDVKMKEKGDIPEGYSVSREKKERFSLILESASTNQTSMYLCASSLFPPDRVNSNQPQHFGDGTRLSIL.

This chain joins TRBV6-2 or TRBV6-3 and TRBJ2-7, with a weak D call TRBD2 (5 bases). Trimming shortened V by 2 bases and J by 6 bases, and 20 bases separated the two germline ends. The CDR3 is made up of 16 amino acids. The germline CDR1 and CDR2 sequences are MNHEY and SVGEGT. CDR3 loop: CASSYRLFGDYFEQYF. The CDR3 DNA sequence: TGTGCCAGCAGTTACCGATTGTTTGGTGACTATTTCGAGCAGTACTTC.

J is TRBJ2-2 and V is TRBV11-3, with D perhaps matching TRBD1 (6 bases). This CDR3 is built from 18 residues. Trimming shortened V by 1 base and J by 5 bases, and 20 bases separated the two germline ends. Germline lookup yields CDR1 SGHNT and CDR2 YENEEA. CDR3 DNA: TGTGCCAGCAGCTTAGGGGGTTGGCCAGGGGAGATAACCGGGGAGCTGTTTTTT. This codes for CASSLGGWPGEITGELFF.

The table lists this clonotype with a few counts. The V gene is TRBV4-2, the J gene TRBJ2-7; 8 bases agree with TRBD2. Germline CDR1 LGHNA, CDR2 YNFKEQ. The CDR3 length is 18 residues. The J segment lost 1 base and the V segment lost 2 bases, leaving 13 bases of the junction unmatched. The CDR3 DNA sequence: TGTGCCAGCAGCCAATTGGGGGGCCTGACTAGCGAATCCTACGAGCAGTACTTC. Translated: CASSQLGGLTSESYEQYF.

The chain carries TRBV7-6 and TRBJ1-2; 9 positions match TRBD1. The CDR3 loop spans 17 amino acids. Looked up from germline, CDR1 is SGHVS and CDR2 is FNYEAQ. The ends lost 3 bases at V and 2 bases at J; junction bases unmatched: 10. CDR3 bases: TGTGCCAGCAGCTTCAATTTCCGGGACAGGGTGAACTATGGCTACACCTTC. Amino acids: CASSFNFRDRVNYGYTF.

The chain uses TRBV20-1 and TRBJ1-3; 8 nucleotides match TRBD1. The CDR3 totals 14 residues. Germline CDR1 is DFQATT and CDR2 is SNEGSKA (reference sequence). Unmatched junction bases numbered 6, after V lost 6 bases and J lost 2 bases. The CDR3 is CSAEDRAPGNTIYF. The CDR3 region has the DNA TGCAGTGCGGAGGACAGGGCCCCTGGAAACACCATATATTTT.

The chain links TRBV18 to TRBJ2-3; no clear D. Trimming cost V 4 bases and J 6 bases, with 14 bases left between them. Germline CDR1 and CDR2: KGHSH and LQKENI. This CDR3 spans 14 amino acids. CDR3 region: CASSLANTLDTQYF. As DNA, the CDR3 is TGTGCCAGCTCACTGGCGAACACCCTGGATACGCAGTATTTT.

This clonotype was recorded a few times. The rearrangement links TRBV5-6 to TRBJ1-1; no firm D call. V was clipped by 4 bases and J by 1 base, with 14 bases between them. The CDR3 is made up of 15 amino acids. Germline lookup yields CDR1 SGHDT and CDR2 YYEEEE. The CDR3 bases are TGTGCCAGCAGCCTAAGGAGAATGCCGAACACTGAAGCTTTCTTT. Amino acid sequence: CASSLRRMPNTEAFF.

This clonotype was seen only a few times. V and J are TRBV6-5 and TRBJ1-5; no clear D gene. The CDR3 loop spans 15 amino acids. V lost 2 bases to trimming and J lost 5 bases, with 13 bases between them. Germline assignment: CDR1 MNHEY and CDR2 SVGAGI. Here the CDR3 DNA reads TGTGCCAGCAGTTACGGACCGACTCAGGATCAGCCCCAGCATTTT. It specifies CASSYGPTQDQPQHF.

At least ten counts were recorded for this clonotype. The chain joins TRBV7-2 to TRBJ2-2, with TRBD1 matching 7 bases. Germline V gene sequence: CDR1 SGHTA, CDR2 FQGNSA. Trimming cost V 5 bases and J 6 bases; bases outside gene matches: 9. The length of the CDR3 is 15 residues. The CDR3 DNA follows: TGTGCCAGCAGCCAAGGACCTACAGGGGCCGGGGAGCTGTTTTTT. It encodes CASSQGPTGAGELFF.

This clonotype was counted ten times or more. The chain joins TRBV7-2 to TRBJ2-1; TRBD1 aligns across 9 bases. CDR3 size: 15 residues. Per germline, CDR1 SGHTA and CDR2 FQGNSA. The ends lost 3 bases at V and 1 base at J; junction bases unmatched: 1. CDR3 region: CASSLDRGSYNEQFF. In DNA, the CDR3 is TGTGCCAGCAGCTTGGACAGGGGATCCTACAATGAGCAGTTCTTC.

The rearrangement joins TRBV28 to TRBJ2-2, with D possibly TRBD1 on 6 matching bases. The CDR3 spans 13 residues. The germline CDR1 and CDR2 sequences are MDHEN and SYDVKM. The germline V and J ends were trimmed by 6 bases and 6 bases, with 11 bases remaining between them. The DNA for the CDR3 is TGTGCCAGCAGCTCAGGGGTTCCCGGGGAGCTGTTTTTT. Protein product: CASSSGVPGELFF.

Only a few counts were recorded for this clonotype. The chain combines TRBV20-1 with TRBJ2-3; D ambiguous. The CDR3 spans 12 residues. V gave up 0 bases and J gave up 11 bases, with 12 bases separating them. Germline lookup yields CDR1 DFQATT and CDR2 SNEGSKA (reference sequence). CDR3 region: CSARDHGPGQYF. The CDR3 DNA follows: TGCAGTGCTAGAGATCATGGTCCGGGGCAGTATTTT.

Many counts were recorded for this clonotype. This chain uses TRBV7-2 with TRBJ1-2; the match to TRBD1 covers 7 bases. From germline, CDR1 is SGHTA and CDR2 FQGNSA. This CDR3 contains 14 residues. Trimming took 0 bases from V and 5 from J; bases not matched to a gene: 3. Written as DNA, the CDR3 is TGTGCCAGCAGCTTAGCTGGGACAGAATATGGCTACACCTTC. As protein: CASSLAGTEYGYTF.

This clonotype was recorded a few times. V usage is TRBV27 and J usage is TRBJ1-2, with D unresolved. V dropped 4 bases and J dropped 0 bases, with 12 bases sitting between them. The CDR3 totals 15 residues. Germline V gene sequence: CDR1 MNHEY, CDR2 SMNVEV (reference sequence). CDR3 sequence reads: CASSSGIGSNYGYTF. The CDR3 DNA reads TGTGCCAGCAGTTCAGGAATTGGATCTAACTATGGCTACACCTTC.

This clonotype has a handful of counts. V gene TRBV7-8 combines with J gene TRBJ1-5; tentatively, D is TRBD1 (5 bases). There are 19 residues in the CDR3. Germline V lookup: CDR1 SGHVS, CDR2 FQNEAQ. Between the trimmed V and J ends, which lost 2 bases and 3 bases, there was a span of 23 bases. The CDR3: CASSLRRVGAGTHNQPQHF. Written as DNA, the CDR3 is TGTGCCAGCAGCTTAAGGAGGGTAGGAGCGGGGACCCACAATCAGCCCCAGCATTTT.

CDR3 protein: CASINSRPGQGFDSPLHF. CDR3 nucleotides: TGTGCCAGCATCAACTCCCGCCCGGGACAGGGGTTTGATTCACCCCTCCACTTT. This chain connects TRBV25-1 to TRBJ1-6, with 10 bases lining up with TRBD1. The trim removed 7 bases at V and 8 bases at J, leaving 17 bases unmatched. The V gene's germline CDR1 is MGHDK and CDR2 SYGVNS. CDR3 length equals 18 residues. Supplemented by reference TRBV25-1 and TRBJ1-6, the full variable domain reads EADIYQTPRYLVIGTGKKITLECSQTMGHDKMYWYQQDPGMELHLIHYSYGVNSTEKGDLSSESTVSRIRTEHFPLTLESARPSHTSQYLCASINSRPGQGFDSPLHFGNGTRLTVT.

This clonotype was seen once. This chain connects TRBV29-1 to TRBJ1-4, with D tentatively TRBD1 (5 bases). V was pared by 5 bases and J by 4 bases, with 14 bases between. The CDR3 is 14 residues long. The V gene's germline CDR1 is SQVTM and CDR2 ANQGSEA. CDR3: CSVRKTASNEKLFF. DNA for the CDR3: TGCAGCGTTCGAAAGACAGCTAGTAATGAAAAACTGTTTTTT.

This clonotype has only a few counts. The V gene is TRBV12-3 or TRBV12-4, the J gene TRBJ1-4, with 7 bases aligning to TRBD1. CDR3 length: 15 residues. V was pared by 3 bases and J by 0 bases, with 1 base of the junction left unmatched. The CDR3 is CASSFDRATNEKLFF. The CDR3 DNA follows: TGTGCCAGCAGTTTCGACAGGGCAACTAATGAAAAACTGTTTTTT.

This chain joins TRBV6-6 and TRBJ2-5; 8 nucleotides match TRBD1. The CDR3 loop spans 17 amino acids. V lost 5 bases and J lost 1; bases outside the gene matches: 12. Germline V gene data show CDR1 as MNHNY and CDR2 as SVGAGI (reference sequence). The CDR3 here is CASSQYPGGGPQETQYF. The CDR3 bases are TGTGCCAGCAGTCAGTATCCAGGGGGCGGCCCCCAAGAGACCCAGTACTTC.

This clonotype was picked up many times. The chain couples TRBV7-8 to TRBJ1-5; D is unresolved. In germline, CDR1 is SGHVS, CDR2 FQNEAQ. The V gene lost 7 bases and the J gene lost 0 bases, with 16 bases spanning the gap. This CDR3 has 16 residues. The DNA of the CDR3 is TGTGCCAGCACCAAGGGCTCGGGGTATAGCAATCAGCCCCAGCATTTT. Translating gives CASTKGSGYSNQPQHF.

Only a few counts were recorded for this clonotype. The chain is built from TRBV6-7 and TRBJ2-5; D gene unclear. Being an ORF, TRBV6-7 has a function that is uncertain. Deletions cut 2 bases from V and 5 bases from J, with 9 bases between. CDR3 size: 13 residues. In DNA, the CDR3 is TGTGCCAGCAGTTACGCGCCGATTGAGACCCAGTACTTC. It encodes CASSYAPIETQYF.

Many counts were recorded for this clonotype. The CDR3 reads CASSYGGSSYNEQFF. Here the CDR3 DNA reads TGTGCCAGCAGTTACGGCGGGAGCTCCTACAATGAGCAGTTCTTC. This chain joins TRBV6-5 and TRBJ2-1, with TRBD2 identical over 7 bases. The CDR3 is 15 amino acids. Germline CDR1 and CDR2: MNHEY and SVGAGI. J gave up 0 bases and V 2 bases, and 1 base lay outside the gene matches.

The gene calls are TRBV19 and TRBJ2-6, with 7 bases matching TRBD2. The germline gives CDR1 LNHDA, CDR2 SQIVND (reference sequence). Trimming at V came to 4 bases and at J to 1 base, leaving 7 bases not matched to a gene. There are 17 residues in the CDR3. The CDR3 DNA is TGTGCCAGTAGTACCACCGGGAGGACTTCTGGGGCCAACGTCCTGACTTTC. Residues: CASSTTGRTSGANVLTF. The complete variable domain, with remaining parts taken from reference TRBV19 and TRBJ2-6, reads DGGITQSPKYLFRKEGQNVTLSCEQNLNHDAMYWYRQDPGQGLRLIYYSQIVNDFQKGDIAEGYSVSREKKESFPLTVTSAQKNPTAFYLCASSTTGRTSGANVLTFGAGSRLTVL.

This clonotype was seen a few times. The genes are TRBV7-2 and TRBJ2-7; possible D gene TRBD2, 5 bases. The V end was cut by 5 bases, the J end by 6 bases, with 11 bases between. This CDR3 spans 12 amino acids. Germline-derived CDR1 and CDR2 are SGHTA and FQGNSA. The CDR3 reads CASSIPLGEQYF. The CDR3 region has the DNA TGTGCCAGCAGCATACCACTAGGCGAGCAGTACTTC.

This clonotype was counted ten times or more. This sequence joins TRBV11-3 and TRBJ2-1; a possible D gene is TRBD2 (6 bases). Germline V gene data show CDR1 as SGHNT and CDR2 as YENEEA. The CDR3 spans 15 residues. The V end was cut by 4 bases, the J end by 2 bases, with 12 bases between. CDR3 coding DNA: TGTGCCAGCAGCTCGGATAGCGGTACCTACAATGAGCAGTTCTTC. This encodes CASSSDSGTYNEQFF.